The 9 T cell receptor beta chains in this list originate from one sample, sequenced in a study of T cell responses to AZD1222 COVID-19 vaccine. Clones were read by immunoSEQ multiplex PCR, and TCRdb kept only the in-frame ones, dropping some. The table records about 140,000 clones, approximately 89% of them present only once. The source material was peripheral blood, sampled on day 0 of AZD1222 vaccination. The receptors derive from an adult in good health.

This chain connects TRBV7-9 to TRBJ1-3, with D unclear. The CDR3 extends over 14 amino acids. Per germline, CDR1 SEHNR and CDR2 FQNEAQ (reference sequence). V was cut by 4 bases and J by 1 base, with 8 bases left in between. CDR3 nucleotide sequence: TGTGCCAGCAGCTCATTCGGGTCTGGAAACACCATATATTTT. This sequence encodes CASSSFGSGNTIYF. Full variable domain (rest looked up from reference TRBV7-9 and TRBJ1-3): DTGVSQNPRHKITKRGQNVTFRCDPISEHNRLYWYRQTLGQGPEFLTYFQNEAQLEKSRLLSDRFSAERPKGSFSTLEIQRTEQGDSAMYLCASSSFGSGNTIYFGEGSWLTVV.

This chain joins TRBV4-1 and TRBJ1-1; TRBD1 agrees at 7 bases. From germline, CDR1 is MGHRA and CDR2 YSYEKL. CDR3 length: 16 residues. The ends lost 0 bases at V and 0 bases at J; junction bases unmatched: 4. As DNA, the CDR3 is TGCGCCAGCAGCCAAGAGGGGACAGCCTTGAACACTGAAGCTTTCTTT. It is translated as CASSQEGTALNTEAFF.

The chain links TRBV4-3 to TRBJ2-7; 10 bases line up with TRBD2. The CDR3 has 15 residues. Germline V gene sequence: CDR1 LGHNA, CDR2 YSLEER. The V segment lost 1 base and the J segment 2 bases; nucleotides outside the gene matches: 2. CDR3: CASSQALAGAYEQYF. Here the CDR3 DNA reads TGCGCCAGCAGCCAAGCTCTAGCGGGGGCCTACGAGCAGTACTTC.

This clone appeared once. The chain links TRBV4-1 to TRBJ1-4, with a weak D call TRBD1 (5 bases). Germline lookup yields CDR1 MGHRA and CDR2 YSYEKL. Trimming removed 3 bases at V and 6 bases at J, with 14 bases between. The CDR3 has 15 amino acids. The CDR3, as DNA: TGCGCCAGCAGCCAGGTAGACAGTTCGGATGAAAAACTGTTTTTT. Translating gives CASSQVDSSDEKLFF.

V gene TRBV6-5 combines with J gene TRBJ2-5; D uncertain. Trimming took 8 bases from V and 5 from J, leaving 9 bases between them. This CDR3 is 11 amino acids long. Germline V lookup: CDR1 MNHEY, CDR2 SVGAGI. The CDR3 sequence is CASSGWETQYF. CDR3 sequence (DNA): TGTGCCAGCTCTGGCTGGGAGACCCAGTACTTC.

The CDR3 loop reads CASTYEQYF. CDR3 bases: TGTGCCAGCACCTACGAGCAGTACTTC. The chain is built from TRBV27 and TRBJ2-7; unclear D gene. CDR3 length equals 9 residues. CDR1 and CDR2 (germline): MNHEY, SMNVEV (reference sequence). V lost 7 bases and J 2 bases, leaving 0 bases between the germline ends.

The chain couples TRBV7-3 to TRBJ2-2; D is ambiguous. The CDR3 extends over 11 amino acids. In germline, CDR1 is SGHTA, CDR2 FQGTGA. The V and J ends lost 5 bases and 4 bases respectively, with 2 bases between them. The CDR3 sequence: CASSLTGELFF. The CDR3 coding sequence is TGTGCCAGCAGCCTCACCGGGGAGCTGTTTTTT.

The J gene is TRBJ1-5, the V gene TRBV12-5, with D tentatively TRBD1 (6 bases). The germline CDR1 and CDR2 sequences are LGHNT and FRNRAP. V was cut by 4 bases and J by 0 bases, with 10 bases left in between. The CDR3 is 15 residues long. Here the CDR3 reads CASGSGAYSNQPQHF. DNA of the CDR3: TGTGCTAGTGGTTCGGGGGCTTATAGCAATCAGCCCCAGCATTTT.

The count of this clone is one. The chain combines TRBV6-6 with TRBJ2-1; 10 bases line up with TRBD2. The CDR3 covers 15 residues. V lost 6 bases and J lost 5; bases outside the gene matches: 7. From germline, CDR1 is MNHNY and CDR2 SVGAGI (reference sequence). DNA for the CDR3: TGTGCCAGCAGATTAGCGGGAGGACCTGACAATGAGCAGTTCTTC. It translates to CASRLAGGPDNEQFF.